The T cell receptor beta chain under discussion was sequenced for a study of regulatory T cells in long-lasting Graves disease (dated by TCRdb to the early 2020s). In the study overall: In the newly diagnosed Graves' disease group, patients had been taking antithyroid drugs for less than 3 months. TCR sequencing covered some 13 persistent and 20 or so newly diagnosed Graves' disease patients, approximately 33 samples in total. Patients with persistent Graves' disease were compared with patients with newly diagnosed Graves' disease using TCR sequencing and RNA sequencing of peripheral blood. The study was conducted in China and was registered as a clinical trial.

The CDR3 starts with the cysteine, ends with the phenylalanine, and has 16 residues. Just the 48-base CDR3 DNA is kept, in frame starting at base 1. V lost 7 bases and J lost 4 bases; the stretch between them is 22 bases long. From a lookup of the germline V gene, CDR1 and CDR2 are MNHEY and SVGEGT. As to this clonotype: The target of this receptor is not known. With a much larger clone just one base away, this may be a read error.

Explained via the paper, the time point label denotes: newly diagnosed GD, antithyroid drugs for less than 3 months. For both TCR sequencing and RNA sequencing, RNA was extracted from PBMCs using TRIzol. Graves' disease was diagnosed according to American Thyroid Association guidelines. Patients for the study were recruited at an endocrinology department in Xi'an, China. Each patient gave approximately 9 milliliters of peripheral blood, collected in an EDTA anticoagulant tube. Ficoll Paque Plus density gradient separation was used to isolate PBMCs, and no further T cell sorting was done. An Agilent 2100 Bioanalyzer and agarose gel were used to check RNA quality, while a NanoDrop 2000 measured RNA concentration. The receptor library was made with multiplex PCR. Reads for this sample came from an Illumina HiSeq 4000. CDR3 regions were amplified by Arm-PCR with iRepertoire HTBI primers to construct TCR beta libraries. Before sequencing, the PCR products underwent gel purification. The authors' pipeline ran thus. Gene usage analysis of CDR3 amino acid clonotypes relied on the roughly 60 TRBV and 13 to 15 TRBJ segments identified across samples. COPE and FqMerger were used to merge the filtered high-quality paired reads into contigs. Contigs were aligned with BLAST to IMGT TRBV, TRBD and TRBJ reference genes, and CDR3 was defined per IMGT. Any clonotype with a frequency above 0.1% was classified as a highly expanded clone. Repertoire diversity was measured by Shannon entropy, and V-J evenness by the Gini coefficient. A clonotype found in more than one individual was treated as public. Through fastp at Q25 and MiXCR, TCRdb rebuilt clones from the public reads, retaining in-frame beta chains. Merged by CDR3 protein, the rows form single entries marked with the most common genes and DNA. The V and J calls were determined by TCRdb, not by the authors. The table for this sample lists some 500,000 distinct CDR3 sequences; around an eighth of them were counted only once. Of the sample, under 10% falls within the top ten clones.

Broader findings and caveats from the paper: Only the TCR beta chain was sequenced and analyzed. More public clonotypes were shared among persistent patients (roughly 2,900) than among newly diagnosed patients (roughly 1,000). Persistent Graves' disease patients showed lower TCR Shannon entropy and fewer highly expanded clones than newly diagnosed patients, suggesting clonal expansion. Only peripheral blood was studied, because thyroid tissue, the primary lesion, was inaccessible. TRBV28, TRBJ1-2 and TRBJ2-5 were preferentially used in persistent disease, while TRBV20-1 and TRBJ2-1 were favored in newly diagnosed disease. As a limitation, the authors acknowledged that the small sample size may reduce accuracy.

This sample was shared with a second study, whose subject was T cells in Graves' hyperthyroidism and ophthalmopathy. That second report states: Stable Graves' hyperthyroidism was defined as the absence of progression to ophthalmopathy over 18 months of follow-up. Hyperthyroidism patients were aged 18 to 65 years and newly diagnosed, with disease duration of less than 2 months. The study excluded patients with uncontrolled infections, other autoimmune diseases, pregnancy or lactation. Clinical symptoms, serum thyroxine and TRAb, thyroid ultrasound, and orbital computed tomography formed the basis for the diagnoses. The TCR CDR3 was subjected to a first round of RT-PCR using the HTBI primer set and the Qiagen OneStep RT-PCR kit. Blood samples also contained most of the expanded thyroid clonotypes (frequency above 0.001), which suggests that blood repertoires may reflect thyroid immune responses. Ophthalmopathy was separated from stable hyperthyroidism by a 13 V-J signature model, with over 85% sensitivity and about 84% specificity obtained in cross-validation and 80%/75% obtained in testing. In validation, the model predicted progression to ophthalmopathy with approximately 71% sensitivity and approximately 72% specificity, a median of 6.5 months before onset. To identify TCR V-J signatures that set the groups apart, the researchers used a discovery cohort of about a hundred patients, made up of some 41 with Graves' ophthalmopathy and 57 with stable Graves' hyperthyroidism. An independent validation cohort of around 19 hyperthyroidism patients and some 15 patients who later progressed to ophthalmopathy tested prospective prediction of ophthalmopathy. The 100 discovery patients were randomly divided into training and test sets at a 7:3 ratio. In addition, the study compared T-cell repertoires in thyroid tissue and in blood from six Graves' hyperthyroidism patients. Once sampling was done, hyperthyroidism patients were given methimazole at a starting dose of 30 mg daily, whereas ophthalmopathy patients were given high-dose intravenous methylprednisolone. Libraries were constructed in a second round of multiplex PCR, after which size selection and purification were carried out. Paired-end sequencing of the libraries was performed with 100 bp reads on an Illumina HiSeq2000. SOAPnuke was used to process the raw data, with reads discarded if the reads contained adapters or uncalled bases, had a mean Phred below 15, or lacked an exact constant-primer or identifier match. COPE v1.2.5 was used to merge high-quality paired reads, and clonotypes were defined as unique nucleotide sequences. MiTCR v1.1 was used to align clonotypes to the IMGT TRBV, TRBD and TRBJ reference segments. The analysis included only V-J combinations with a frequency above 0.0001, which together covered more than 98% of the repertoires. A TCS score was defined as the ratio between F50 (clonal expansion) and ExV (chaos), using BLOSUM62-based TCRdist between CDR3 peptides within each V-J. Welch's t-statistics and random forest reduced 450 to 600 V-J features to 13, which were used in a naive Bayes classifier (R e1071). Sample size was not statistically predetermined, and investigators were not blinded to group allocation. The paper reports TCR Vbeta CDR3 sequencing of some 140 peripheral blood samples: 43 ophthalmopathy, under 80 hyperthyroidism and approximately 17 progressor patients.

Sequenced here: peripheral blood mononuclear cells (PBMCs), sampled at new diagnosis, from a patient treated with antithyroid drugs. This clonotype was sampled from a young man with Graves disease. Donor details come from another sample of the same person, matched by shared clones. This chain joins TRBV6-2 or TRBV6-3 to TRBJ1-1, and TRBD1 may be the D gene, going by 5 matching bases. The nucleotide sequence is given as TGTGCCAGCAATCGGGGACCGTCCCGGATAGGCACTGAAGCTTTCTTT. Its coded protein is CASNRGPSRIGTEAFF.